This T cell receptor (beta chain) comes out of a study of blood T cell repertoires in COVID-19. Whole-study context: Nucleic acid was either cDNA or gDNA, and it came from T cells, B-cell-depleted T cells, or PBMCs.

Method: immunoSEQ multiplex PCR; TCRdb's copy keeps in-frame clones and lacks some. Found here are some 76,000 clones, over 75% of them singletons; the top ten hold 5% to 6.5%. The clonotype was recovered from a woman between 18 and 30 years old with acute or convalescent COVID-19. The sequencing input was peripheral blood.

In DNA, the CDR3 is TGTGCCAGCAGCTACTTCGAAGAGACCCAGTACTTC. It is translated as CASSYFEETQYF. V gene TRBV7-9 combines with J gene TRBJ2-5; no reliable D call. The germline V and J ends were trimmed by 4 bases and 3 bases, with 6 bases remaining between them. CDR3 length equals 12 residues. Germline V gives CDR1 SEHNR, CDR2 FQNEAQ (reference sequence).